These T cell receptor beta chains were read from a single sample in a study of T cells in Graves' hyperthyroidism and ophthalmopathy. TCRdb analysed the multiplex PCR reads with MiXCR anew, one entry per CDR3 protein. The sample holds roughly 180,000 distinct CDR3 sequences, about 9.4% seen once. The source material was blood. The source is a young woman with Graves' hyperthyroidism that later progressed to Graves' ophthalmopathy. CDR3s include the opening cysteine and the closing phenylalanine or tryptophan. The D gene is left open where the match is weak. For some rows the clone size is stated as once, few or many, or as a class when expanded; others skip it.

>many|TRBV4-2|TRBJ1-5|.
TGTGCCAGCAGCCAAGGGACAAATAGCAATCAGCCCCAGCATTTT
CASSQGTNSNQPQHF
>many|TRBV6-1|TRBJ1-2|TRBD1
TGTGCCAGCAGTGAAGATCCGGACAGGGCGAACGGCTACACCTTC
CASSEDPDRANGYTF
>many|TRBV7-6|TRBJ2-1|TRBD2
TGTGCCAGCAGCCTAGCGGGAGTGCAAAATGAGCAGTTCTTC
CASSLAGVQNEQFF
>many|TRBV6-1|TRBJ1-5|.
TGTGCCAGCAGCGACGGGCGAGGTCATCAGCCCCAGCATTTT
CASSDGRGHQPQHF
>many|TRBV18|TRBJ1-2|.
TGTGCCAGCTCACCTGACGACGGCTACACCTTC
CASSPDDGYTF
>.|TRBV9|TRBJ2-7|TRBD2
TGTGCCAGCAGCGTCGCTAGCGGCTCCTACGAGCAGTACTTC
CASSVASGSYEQYF
>.|TRBV4-2|TRBJ2-5|TRBD2
TGTGCCAGCAGCCAAGGTGGACTAGCGGAGATCCAAGAGACCCAGTACTTC
CASSQGGLAEIQETQYF
>many|TRBV5-4|TRBJ2-5|.
TGTGCCAGCAGCCCGGGTGGGCCCCGACAGGAGACCCAGTACTTC
CASSPGGPRQETQYF
>few|TRBV25-1|TRBJ2-7|.
TGTGCCAGCAGTGAATCTGGCGGTTACACCTACGAGCAGTACTTC
CASSESGGYTYEQYF
>many|TRBV9|TRBJ2-7|.
TGTGCCAGCAGCGTAGAGGCTCGGGGCACCTACGAGCAGTACTTC
CASSVEARGTYEQYF
>many|TRBV24-1|TRBJ2-1|TRBD2
TGTGCCACCAGTGGTGGGGGGGGAAGCTACAATGAGCAGTTCTTC
CATSGGGGSYNEQFF
>many|TRBV2|TRBJ1-3|.
TGTGCCAGCAGTGAATTGGGGGTCTACTCTGGAAACACCATATATTTT
CASSELGVYSGNTIYF
>many|TRBV7-2|TRBJ2-7|TRBD2
TGTGCCAGCAGCCAGAGGACGGCTAGCGGGCGTCGGTCCTACGAGCAGTACTTC
CASSQRTASGRRSYEQYF
>few|TRBV15|TRBJ2-5|TRBD2
TGTGCCACCGAACAGGAGCGGGAGGAAAAAGAGACCCAGTACTTC
CATEQEREEKETQYF
>few|TRBV7-3|TRBJ2-3|TRBD2
TGTGCCAGCAGCCAAGGCGGGCCTCGGGGGGGTACGCAGTATTTT
CASSQGGPRGGTQYF
>many|TRBV11-1|TRBJ2-1|TRBD2
TGTGCCAGCAGCTCCCGAGAAAGCGGGAGTCCCTACAATGAGCAGTTCTTC
CASSSRESGSPYNEQFF
>.|TRBV27|TRBJ2-7|.
TGTGCCAGCAGTTTGGCCTGGGGGGAGCAGTACTTC
CASSLAWGEQYF
>.|TRBV13|TRBJ2-1|TRBD2
TGTGCCAGCAGCGGGACTAGCGGGCATGAGCAGTTCTTC
CASSGTSGHEQFF
>.|TRBV29-1|TRBJ2-4|TRBD1
TGCAGCGTGACTAGCTCGGGACAGGGTTTTCCCAAAAACATTCAGTACTTC
CSVTSSGQGFPKNIQYF
>few|TRBV20-1|TRBJ1-2|.
TGCAGTGCTCCGGGAGTATATGGCTACACCTTC
CSAPGVYGYTF
>many|TRBV5-1|TRBJ2-3|.
TGCGCCAGCAGCTTGGAGGGGTTAGATCCCACAGATACGCAGTATTTT
CASSLEGLDPTDTQYF
>many|TRBV5-6|TRBJ2-3|TRBD1
TGTGCCAGCAGCCGAGACAGGGGGGCCGATACGCAGTATTTT
CASSRDRGADTQYF
>few|TRBV13|TRBJ1-5|.
TGTGCCAGCAGCTTAGGGAGGGTTAGCAATCAGCCCCAGCATTTT
CASSLGRVSNQPQHF
>many|TRBV20-1|TRBJ1-5|.
TGCAGTGCTAGAGATCTGGGGGCGAACCCCCAGCATTTT
CSARDLGANPQHF
>many|TRBV11-2|TRBJ1-5|.
TGTGCCAGCAGCTTGGACGGCAATCAGCCCCAGCATTTT
CASSLDGNQPQHF
>few|TRBV6-1|TRBJ2-3|.
TGTGCCAGCAGCCCGACCATCAATAGGGATACGCAGTATTTT
CASSPTINRDTQYF
>many|TRBV6-1|TRBJ1-2|.
TGTGCCAGCAGTTCCACGGGGGAGCGTGGCTACACCTTC
CASSSTGERGYTF
>.|TRBV20-1|TRBJ2-1|TRBD2
TGCAGTGCTAGATCCTTAGCGGGAGGGCCTTACAATGAGCAGTTCTTC
CSARSLAGGPYNEQFF
>many|TRBV19|TRBJ1-2|.
TGTGCCAGTAGCACCCTGCTGGGGGGTTGGGATGGCTACACCTTC
CASSTLLGGWDGYTF
>.|TRBV10-3|TRBJ2-1|TRBD2
TGTGCCATCAGCCTCGGGGGGGCGTCCGCCAATGAGCAGTTCTTC
CAISLGGASANEQFF
>many|TRBV27|TRBJ2-5|TRBD1
TGTGCCAGCAGTCGGACAGGGGGCTACGTACAAGAGACCCAGTACTTC
CASSRTGGYVQETQYF
>many|TRBV2|TRBJ1-2|.
TGTGCCAGCAGTGGGTGGACAGCCGGGAACTATGGCTACACCTTC
CASSGWTAGNYGYTF
>few|TRBV30|TRBJ2-1|TRBD1
TGTGCCTGGAGTAAGGGGGACAGGGTAACCTACAATGAGCAGTTCTTC
CAWSKGDRVTYNEQFF
>many|TRBV20-1|TRBJ2-1|TRBD2
TGCAGTGCTAGCGGGGGGGTGGCCAATGAGCAGTTCTTC
CSASGGVANEQFF
>many|TRBV7-6|TRBJ2-7|.
TGTGCCAGCAGCTTACTTCTTGGGAGCTTTCACGAGCAGTACTTC
CASSLLLGSFHEQYF
>.|TRBV5-6|TRBJ2-2|.
TGTGCCAGCAGCACCCGAACCTACACCGGGGAGCTGTTTTTT
CASSTRTYTGELFF
>many|TRBV12-3/TRBV12-4|TRBJ1-5|.
TGTGCCAGTAGGGACCGGGAAGTAGGCAATCAGCCCCAGCATTTT
CASRDREVGNQPQHF
>many|TRBV30|TRBJ1-1|.
TGTGCCTGGACCAAACAGGCTAACACTGAAGCTTTCTTT
CAWTKQANTEAFF
>many|TRBV6-1|TRBJ2-2|.
TGTGCCAGCGGGAGAAGCGTGACCTCGAACACCGGGGAGCTGTTTTTT
CASGRSVTSNTGELFF
>many|TRBV20-1|TRBJ2-7|TRBD2
TGCAGTGCTCGGGACTACTCCTACGAGCAGTACTTC
CSARDYSYEQYF